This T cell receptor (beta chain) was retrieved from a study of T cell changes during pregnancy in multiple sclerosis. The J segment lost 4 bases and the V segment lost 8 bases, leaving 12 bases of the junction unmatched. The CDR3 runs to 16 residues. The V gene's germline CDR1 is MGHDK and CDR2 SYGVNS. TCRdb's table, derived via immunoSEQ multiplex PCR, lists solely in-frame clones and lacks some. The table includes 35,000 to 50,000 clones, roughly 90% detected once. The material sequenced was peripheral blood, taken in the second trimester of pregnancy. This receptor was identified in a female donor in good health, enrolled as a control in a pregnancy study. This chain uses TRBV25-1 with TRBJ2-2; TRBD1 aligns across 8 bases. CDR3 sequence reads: CASETLQGVATGELFF. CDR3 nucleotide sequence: TGTGCCAGCGAAACCTTACAGGGGGTCGCCACCGGGGAGCTGTTTTTT.